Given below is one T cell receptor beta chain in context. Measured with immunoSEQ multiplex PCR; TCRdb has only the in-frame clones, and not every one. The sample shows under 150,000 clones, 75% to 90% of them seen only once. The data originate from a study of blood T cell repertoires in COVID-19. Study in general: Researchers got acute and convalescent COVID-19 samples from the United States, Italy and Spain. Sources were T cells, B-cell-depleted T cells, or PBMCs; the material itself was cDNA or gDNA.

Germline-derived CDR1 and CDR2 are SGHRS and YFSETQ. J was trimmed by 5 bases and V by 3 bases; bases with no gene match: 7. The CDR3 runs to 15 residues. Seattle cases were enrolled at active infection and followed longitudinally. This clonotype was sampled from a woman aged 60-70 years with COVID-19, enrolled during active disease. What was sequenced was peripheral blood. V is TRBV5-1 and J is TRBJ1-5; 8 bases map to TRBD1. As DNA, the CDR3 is TGCGCCAGCAGCTCCGATGGACAGGGCGATCAGCCCCAGCATTTT. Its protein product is CASSSDGQGDQPQHF.